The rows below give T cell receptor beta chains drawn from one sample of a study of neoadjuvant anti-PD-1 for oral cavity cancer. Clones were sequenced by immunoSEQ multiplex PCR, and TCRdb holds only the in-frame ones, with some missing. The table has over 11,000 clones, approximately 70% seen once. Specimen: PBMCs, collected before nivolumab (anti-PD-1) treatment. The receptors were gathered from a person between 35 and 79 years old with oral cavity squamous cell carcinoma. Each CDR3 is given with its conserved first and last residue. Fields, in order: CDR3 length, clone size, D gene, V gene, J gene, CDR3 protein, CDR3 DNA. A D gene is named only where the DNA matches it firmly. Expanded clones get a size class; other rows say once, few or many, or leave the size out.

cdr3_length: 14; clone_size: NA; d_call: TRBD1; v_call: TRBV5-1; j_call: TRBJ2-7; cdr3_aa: CASSAGQEHYEQYF; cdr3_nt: TGCGCCAGCAGCGCGGGACAGGAACACTACGAGCAGTACTTC
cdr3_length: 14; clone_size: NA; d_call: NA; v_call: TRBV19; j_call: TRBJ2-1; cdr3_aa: CASSRSGGYNEQFF; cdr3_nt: TGTGCCAGTAGTAGATCCGGGGGCTACAATGAGCAGTTCTTC
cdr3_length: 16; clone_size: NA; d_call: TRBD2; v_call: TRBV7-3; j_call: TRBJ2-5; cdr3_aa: CASSFVAGGPQETQYF; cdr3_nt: TGTGCCAGCAGCTTCGTAGCGGGAGGGCCCCAAGAGACCCAGTACTTC
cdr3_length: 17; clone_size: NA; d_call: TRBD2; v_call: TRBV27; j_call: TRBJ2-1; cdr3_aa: CASSLALAGGPGNEQFF; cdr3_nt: TGTGCCAGCAGTTTGGCTTTAGCGGGGGGCCCAGGGAATGAGCAGTTCTTC
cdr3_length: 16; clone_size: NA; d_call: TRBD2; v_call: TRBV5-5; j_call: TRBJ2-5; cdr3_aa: CASSLGSGGSYETQYF; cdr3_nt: TGTGCCAGCAGCCTCGGTAGCGGGGGGTCTTACGAGACCCAGTACTTC
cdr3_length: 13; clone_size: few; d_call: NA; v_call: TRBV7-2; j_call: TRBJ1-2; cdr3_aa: CASSLDTTYGYTF; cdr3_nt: TGTGCCAGCAGCTTAGACACTACCTATGGCTACACCTTC
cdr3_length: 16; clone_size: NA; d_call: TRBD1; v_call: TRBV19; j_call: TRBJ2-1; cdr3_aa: CASSHSPGQLYNEQFF; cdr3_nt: TGTGCCAGTAGTCATTCCCCGGGACAGCTTTACAATGAGCAGTTCTTC
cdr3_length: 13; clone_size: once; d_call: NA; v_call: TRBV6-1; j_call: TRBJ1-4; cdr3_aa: CASSPGNNEKLFF; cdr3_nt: TGTGCCAGCAGTCCTGGAAATAATGAAAAACTGTTTTTT
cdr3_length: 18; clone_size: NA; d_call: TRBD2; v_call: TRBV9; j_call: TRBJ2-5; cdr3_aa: CASSAGTSGRAAPETQYF; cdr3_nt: TGTGCCAGCAGCGCTGGGACTAGCGGGAGGGCCGCTCCAGAGACCCAGTACTTC
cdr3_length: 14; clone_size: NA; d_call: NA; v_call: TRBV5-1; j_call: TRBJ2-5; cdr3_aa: CASSPVGSQETQYF; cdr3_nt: TGCGCCAGCAGCCCGGTCGGGAGCCAAGAGACCCAGTACTTC
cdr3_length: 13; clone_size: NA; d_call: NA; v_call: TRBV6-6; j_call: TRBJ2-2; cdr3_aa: CASGAGETGELFF; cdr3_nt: TGTGCCAGTGGGGCCGGTGAGACCGGGGAGCTGTTTTTT
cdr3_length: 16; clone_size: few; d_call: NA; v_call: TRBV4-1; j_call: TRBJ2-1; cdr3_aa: CASSQVDLISYNEQFF; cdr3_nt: TGCGCCAGCAGCCAGGTTGACTTGATATCCTACAATGAGCAGTTCTTC
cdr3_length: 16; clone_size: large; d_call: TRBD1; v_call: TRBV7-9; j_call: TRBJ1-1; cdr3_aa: CASSRPGQGARTEAFF; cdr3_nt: TGTGCCAGCAGCCGCCCGGGACAGGGGGCGAGAACTGAAGCTTTCTTT
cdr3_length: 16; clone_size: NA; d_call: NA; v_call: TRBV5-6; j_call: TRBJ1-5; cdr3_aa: CASSFFGGTTNQPQHF; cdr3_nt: TGTGCCAGCAGCTTTTTCGGGGGAACGACGAATCAGCCCCAGCATTTT
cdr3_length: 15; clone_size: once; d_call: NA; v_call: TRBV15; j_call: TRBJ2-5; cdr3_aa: CATSRGTENGETQYF; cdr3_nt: TGTGCCACCAGCAGAGGGACAGAAAATGGAGAGACCCAGTACTTC
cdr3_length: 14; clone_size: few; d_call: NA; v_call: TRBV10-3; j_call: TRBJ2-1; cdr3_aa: CAISGDGSYNEQFF; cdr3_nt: TGTGCCATCAGTGGCGACGGGAGTTACAATGAGCAGTTCTTC
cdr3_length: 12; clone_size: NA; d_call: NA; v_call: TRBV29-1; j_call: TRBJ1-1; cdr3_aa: CSALGRAYEAFF; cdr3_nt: TGCAGCGCCCTAGGGAGGGCTTATGAAGCTTTCTTT
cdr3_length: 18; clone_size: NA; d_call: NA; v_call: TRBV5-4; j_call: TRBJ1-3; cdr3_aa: CASSPPGEPFGAGNTIYF; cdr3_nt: TGTGCCAGCAGCCCGCCAGGGGAGCCTTTTGGGGCTGGAAACACCATATATTTT
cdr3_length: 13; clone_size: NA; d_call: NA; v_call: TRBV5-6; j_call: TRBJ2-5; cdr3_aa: CASSPGHQETQYF; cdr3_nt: TGTGCCAGCAGCCCCGGGCACCAAGAGACCCAGTACTTC
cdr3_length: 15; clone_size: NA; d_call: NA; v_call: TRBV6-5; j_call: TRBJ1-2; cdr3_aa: CASRPAQGGVYGYTF; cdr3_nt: TGTGCCAGCAGACCCGCCCAGGGAGGGGTTTATGGCTACACCTTC
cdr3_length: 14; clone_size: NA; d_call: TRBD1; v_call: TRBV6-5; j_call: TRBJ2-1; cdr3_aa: CASSTRQGALEQFF; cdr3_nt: TGTGCCAGCAGTACTCGACAGGGGGCCCTAGAGCAGTTCTTC
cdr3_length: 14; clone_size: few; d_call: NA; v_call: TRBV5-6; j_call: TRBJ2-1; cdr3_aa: CASSHPDRYNEQFF; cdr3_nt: TGTGCCAGCAGCCACCCGGACAGATACAATGAGCAGTTCTTC
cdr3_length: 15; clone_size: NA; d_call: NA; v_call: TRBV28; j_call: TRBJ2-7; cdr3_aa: CASSSPKGGGYEQYF; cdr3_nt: TGTGCCAGCAGTTCACCCAAGGGGGGCGGCTACGAGCAGTACTTC
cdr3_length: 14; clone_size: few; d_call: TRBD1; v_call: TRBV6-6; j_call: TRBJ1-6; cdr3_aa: CASRPGQGNPPLHF; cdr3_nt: TGTGCCAGCAGACCGGGACAGGGTAATCCACCCCTCCACTTT
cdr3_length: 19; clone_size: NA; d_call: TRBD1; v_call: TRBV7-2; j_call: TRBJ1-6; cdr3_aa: CASSSLPTGQGVFSSPLHF; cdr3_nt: TGTGCCAGCAGCTCACTGCCAACCGGACAGGGGGTATTTAGTTCACCCCTCCACTTT
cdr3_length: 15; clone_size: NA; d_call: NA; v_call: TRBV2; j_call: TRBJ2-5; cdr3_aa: CASSAGAGEGRTQYF; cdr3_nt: TGTGCCAGCAGCGCAGGGGCAGGGGAGGGGAGAACCCAGTACTTC
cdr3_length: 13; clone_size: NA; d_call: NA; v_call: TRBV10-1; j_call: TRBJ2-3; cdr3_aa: CASSERARDTQYF; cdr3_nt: TGCGCCAGCAGTGAGAGGGCGAGGGATACGCAGTATTTT
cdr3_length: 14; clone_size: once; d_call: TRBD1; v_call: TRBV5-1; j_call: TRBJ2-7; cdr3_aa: CASSQWTGNYEQYF; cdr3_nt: TGCGCCAGCAGTCAATGGACAGGGAACTACGAGCAGTACTTC
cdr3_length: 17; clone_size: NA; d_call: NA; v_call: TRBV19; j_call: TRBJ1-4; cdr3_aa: CASSPRRQESSQEKLFF; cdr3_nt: TGTGCCAGTAGTCCACGAAGACAGGAATCGTCTCAGGAAAAACTGTTTTTT
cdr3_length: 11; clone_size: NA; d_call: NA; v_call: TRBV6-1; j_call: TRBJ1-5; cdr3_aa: CASRVTGEQHF; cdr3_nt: TGTGCCAGCAGGGTGACAGGCGAGCAGCATTTT
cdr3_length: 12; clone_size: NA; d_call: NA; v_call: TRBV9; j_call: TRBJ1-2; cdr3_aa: CASSGGVYGYTF; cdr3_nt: TGTGCCAGCAGCGGCGGGGTATACGGCTACACCTTC
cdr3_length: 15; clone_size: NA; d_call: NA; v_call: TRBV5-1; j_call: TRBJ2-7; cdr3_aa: CASKLSISSSYEQYF; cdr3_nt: TGCGCCAGCAAACTCTCTATTAGTAGCTCCTACGAGCAGTACTTC
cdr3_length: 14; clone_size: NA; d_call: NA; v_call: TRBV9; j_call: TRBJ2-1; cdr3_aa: CASSVGWTANEQFF; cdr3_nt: TGTGCCAGCAGCGTCGGTTGGACAGCCAATGAGCAGTTCTTC
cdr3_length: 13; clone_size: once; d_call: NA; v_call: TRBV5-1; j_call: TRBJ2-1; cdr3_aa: CASRPAPKDEQFF; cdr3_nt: TGCGCCAGCAGGCCTGCCCCGAAGGATGAGCAGTTCTTC
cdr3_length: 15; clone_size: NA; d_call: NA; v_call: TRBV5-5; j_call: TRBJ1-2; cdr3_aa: CASSFESPRLYGYTF; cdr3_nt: TGTGCCAGCAGCTTTGAGAGTCCTCGACTCTATGGCTACACCTTC
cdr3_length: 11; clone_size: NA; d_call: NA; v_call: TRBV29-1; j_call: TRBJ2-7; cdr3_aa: CSVVGGYEQYF; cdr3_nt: TGCAGCGTTGTTGGGGGCTACGAGCAGTACTTC
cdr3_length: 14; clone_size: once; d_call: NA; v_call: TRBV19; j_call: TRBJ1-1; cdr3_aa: CASSPQAPSTEAFF; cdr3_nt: TGTGCCAGTAGTCCTCAGGCTCCCTCCACTGAAGCTTTCTTT
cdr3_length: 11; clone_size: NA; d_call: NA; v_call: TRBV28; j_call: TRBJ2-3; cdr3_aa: CASRSPGEQYF; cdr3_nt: TGTGCCAGCAGATCCCCGGGAGAGCAGTATTTT
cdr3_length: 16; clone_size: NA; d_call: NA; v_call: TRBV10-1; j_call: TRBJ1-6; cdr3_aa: CASSESGAGDNSPLHF; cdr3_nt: TGCGCCAGCAGTGAATCAGGGGCCGGTGATAATTCACCCCTCCACTTT
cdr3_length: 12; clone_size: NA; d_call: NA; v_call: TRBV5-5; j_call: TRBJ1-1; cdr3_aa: CASSYRASEAFF; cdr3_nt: TGTGCCAGCAGCTACAGGGCAAGTGAAGCTTTCTTT
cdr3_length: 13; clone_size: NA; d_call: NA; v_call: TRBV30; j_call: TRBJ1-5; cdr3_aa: CAWSTGDNQPQHF; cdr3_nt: TGTGCCTGGAGCACTGGGGACAATCAGCCCCAGCATTTT
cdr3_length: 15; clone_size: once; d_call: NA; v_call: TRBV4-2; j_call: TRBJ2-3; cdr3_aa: CASSQDLASGNTQYF; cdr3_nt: TGTGCCAGCAGCCAGGACTTAGCGAGTGGTAATACGCAGTATTTT
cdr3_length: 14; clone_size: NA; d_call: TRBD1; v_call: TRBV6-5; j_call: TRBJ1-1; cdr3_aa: CASSTGQGPTEAFF; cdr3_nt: TGTGCCAGCAGTACCGGACAGGGACCAACTGAAGCTTTCTTT
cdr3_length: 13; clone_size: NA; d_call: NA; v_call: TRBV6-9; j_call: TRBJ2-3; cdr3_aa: CASSYLTASEEYF; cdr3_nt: TGTGCCAGCAGTTACCTGACGGCTAGCGAGGAGTATTTT
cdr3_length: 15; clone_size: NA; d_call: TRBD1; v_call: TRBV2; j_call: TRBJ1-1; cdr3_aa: CASSEALRGRGEAFF; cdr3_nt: TGTGCCAGCAGTGAAGCGCTTAGGGGGCGGGGTGAAGCTTTCTTT
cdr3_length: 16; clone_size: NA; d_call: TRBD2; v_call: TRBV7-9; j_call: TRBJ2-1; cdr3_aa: CASSLVPSGGAHEQFF; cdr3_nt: TGTGCCAGCAGCTTAGTCCCTAGCGGGGGGGCCCATGAGCAGTTCTTC
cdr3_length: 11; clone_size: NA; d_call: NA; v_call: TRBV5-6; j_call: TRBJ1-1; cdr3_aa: CASSSGFDAFF; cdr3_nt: TGTGCCAGCAGCTCTGGTTTCGACGCTTTCTTT
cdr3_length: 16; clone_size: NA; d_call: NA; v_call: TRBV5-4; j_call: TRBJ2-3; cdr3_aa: CASSLAGTSSTDTQYF; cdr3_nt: TGTGCCAGCAGCTTGGCCGGGACCTCTAGCACAGATACGCAGTATTTT
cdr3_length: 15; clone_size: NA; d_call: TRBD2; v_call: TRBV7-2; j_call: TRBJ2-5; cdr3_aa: CASSSRTRMEETQYF; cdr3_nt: TGTGCCAGCAGCTCCCGGACTAGGATGGAAGAGACCCAGTACTTC
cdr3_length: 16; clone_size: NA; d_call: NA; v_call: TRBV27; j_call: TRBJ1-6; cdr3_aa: CASRAAESSYNSPLHF; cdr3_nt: TGTGCCAGCAGAGCGGCGGAGAGCTCCTATAATTCACCCCTCCACTTT
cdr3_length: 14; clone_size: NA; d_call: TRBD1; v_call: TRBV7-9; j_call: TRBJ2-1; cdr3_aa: CASSLATRTGSQFF; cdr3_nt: TGTGCCAGCAGCTTAGCTACTAGGACAGGGTCGCAGTTCTTC
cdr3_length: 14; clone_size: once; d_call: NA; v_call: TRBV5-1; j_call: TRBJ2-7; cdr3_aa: CASSLEGMGYEQYF; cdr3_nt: TGCGCCAGCAGCTTGGAAGGGATGGGATACGAGCAGTACTTC
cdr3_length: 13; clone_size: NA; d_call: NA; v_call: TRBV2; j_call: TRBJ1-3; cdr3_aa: CATTMEGMDTIYF; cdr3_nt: TGTGCCACCACGATGGAGGGGATGGACACCATATATTTT
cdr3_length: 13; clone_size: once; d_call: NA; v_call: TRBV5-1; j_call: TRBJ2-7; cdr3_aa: CASSPHSSYEQYF; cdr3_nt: TGCGCCAGCAGTCCCCATAGCTCCTACGAGCAGTACTTC
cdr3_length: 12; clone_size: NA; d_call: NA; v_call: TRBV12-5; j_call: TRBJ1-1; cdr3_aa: CASGWMNTEAFF; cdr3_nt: TGTGCTAGTGGTTGGATGAACACTGAAGCTTTCTTT
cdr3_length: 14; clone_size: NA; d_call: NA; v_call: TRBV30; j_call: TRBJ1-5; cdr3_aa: CAGGLQYSNQPQHF; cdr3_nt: TGTGCCGGAGGTCTCCAATATAGCAATCAGCCCCAGCATTTT
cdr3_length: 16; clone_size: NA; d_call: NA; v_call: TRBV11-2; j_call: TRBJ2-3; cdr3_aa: CASSQRRTRGTDTQYF; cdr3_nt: TGTGCCAGCAGCCAGAGACGAACAAGGGGAACAGATACGCAGTATTTT
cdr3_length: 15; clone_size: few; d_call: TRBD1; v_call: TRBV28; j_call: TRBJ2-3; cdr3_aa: CASSLRGQGRDTQYF; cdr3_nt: TGTGCCAGCAGTTTGAGGGGGCAGGGTAGAGATACGCAGTATTTT